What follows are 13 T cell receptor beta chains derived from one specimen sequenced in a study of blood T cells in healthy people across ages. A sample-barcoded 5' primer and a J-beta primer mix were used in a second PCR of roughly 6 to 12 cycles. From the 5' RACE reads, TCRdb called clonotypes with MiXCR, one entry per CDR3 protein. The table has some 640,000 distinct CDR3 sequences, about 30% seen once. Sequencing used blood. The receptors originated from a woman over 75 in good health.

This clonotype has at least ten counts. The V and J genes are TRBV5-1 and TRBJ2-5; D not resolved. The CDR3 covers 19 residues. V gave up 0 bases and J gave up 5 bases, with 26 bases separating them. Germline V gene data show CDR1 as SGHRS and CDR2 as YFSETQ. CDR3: CASSLVVPNLGGVRETQYF. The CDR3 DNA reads TGCGCCAGCAGCTTGGTTGTGCCTAACCTAGGTGGGGTTAGGGAGACCCAGTACTTC. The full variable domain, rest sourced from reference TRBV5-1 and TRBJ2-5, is KAGVTQTPRYLIKTRGQQVTLSCSPISGHRSVSWYQQTPGQGLQFLFEYFSETQRNKGNFPGRFSGRQFSNSRSEMNVSTLELGDSALYLCASSLVVPNLGGVRETQYFGPGTRLLVL.

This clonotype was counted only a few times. The CDR3 DNA reads as TGTGCCAGTTGCGACAGGGTTCATTCACCCCTCCACTTT. Translation gives CASCDRVHSPLHF. The chain recombines TRBV2 with TRBJ1-6; 7 nucleotides agree with TRBD1. V shed 9 bases and J 8 bases; nucleotides not matched to a gene: 7. Germline V gene lookup returns CDR1 SNHLY and CDR2 FYNNEI. This CDR3 has 13 residues.

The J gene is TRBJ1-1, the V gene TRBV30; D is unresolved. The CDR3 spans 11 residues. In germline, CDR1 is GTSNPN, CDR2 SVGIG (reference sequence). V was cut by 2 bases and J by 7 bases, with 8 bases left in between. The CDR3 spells CAWSIWGEAFF. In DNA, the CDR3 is TGTGCCTGGAGTATTTGGGGTGAAGCTTTCTTT. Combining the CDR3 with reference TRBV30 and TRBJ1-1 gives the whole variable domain SQTIHQWPATLVQPVGSPLSLECTVEGTSNPNLYWYRQAAGRGLQLLFYSVGIGQISSEVPQNLSASRPQDRQFILSSKKLLLSDSGFYLCAWSIWGEAFFGQGTRLTVV.

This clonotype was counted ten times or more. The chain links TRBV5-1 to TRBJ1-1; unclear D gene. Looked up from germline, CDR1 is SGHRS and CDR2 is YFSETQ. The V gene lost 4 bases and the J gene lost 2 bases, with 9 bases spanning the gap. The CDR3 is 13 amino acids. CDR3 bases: TGCGCCAGCAGCGCCGGGATCAACACTGAAGCTTTCTTT. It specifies CASSAGINTEAFF.

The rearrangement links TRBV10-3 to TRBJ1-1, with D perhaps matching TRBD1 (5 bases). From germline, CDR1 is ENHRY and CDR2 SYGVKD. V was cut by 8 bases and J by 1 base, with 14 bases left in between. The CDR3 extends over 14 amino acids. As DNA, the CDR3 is TGTGCCATCGGCTCGGTGAGGGGGAACACTGAAGCTTTCTTT. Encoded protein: CAIGSVRGNTEAFF.

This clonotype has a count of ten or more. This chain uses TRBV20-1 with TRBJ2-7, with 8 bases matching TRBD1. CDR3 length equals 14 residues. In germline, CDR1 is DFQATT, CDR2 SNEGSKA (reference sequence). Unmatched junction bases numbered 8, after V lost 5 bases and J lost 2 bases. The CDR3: CSASTGGVPYEQYF. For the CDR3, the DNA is TGCAGTGCTTCAACAGGGGGAGTCCCCTACGAGCAGTACTTC.

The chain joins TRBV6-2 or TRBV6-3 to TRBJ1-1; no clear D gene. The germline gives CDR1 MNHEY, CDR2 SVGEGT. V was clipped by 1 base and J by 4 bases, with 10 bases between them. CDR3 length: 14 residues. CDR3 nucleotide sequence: TGTGCCAGCAGTTACTTCGGACTTATCACTGAAGCTTTCTTT. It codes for CASSYFGLITEAFF.

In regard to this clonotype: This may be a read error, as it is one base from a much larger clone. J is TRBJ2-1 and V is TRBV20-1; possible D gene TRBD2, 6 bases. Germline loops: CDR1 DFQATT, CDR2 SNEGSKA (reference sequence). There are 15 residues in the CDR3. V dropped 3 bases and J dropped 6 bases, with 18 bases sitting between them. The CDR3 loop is CSASNWDFSGNEQFF. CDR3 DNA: TGCAGTGCTAGTAACTGGGACTTCTCAGGCAATGAGCAGTTCTTC.

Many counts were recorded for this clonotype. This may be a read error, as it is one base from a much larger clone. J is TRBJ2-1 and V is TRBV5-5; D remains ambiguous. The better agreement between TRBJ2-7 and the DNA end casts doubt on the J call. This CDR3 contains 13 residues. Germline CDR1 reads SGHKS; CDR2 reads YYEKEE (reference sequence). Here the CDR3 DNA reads TGTGCCAGCAGCTTTCTTCCCTACAATGAGCAGTACTTC. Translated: CASSFLPYNEQYF.

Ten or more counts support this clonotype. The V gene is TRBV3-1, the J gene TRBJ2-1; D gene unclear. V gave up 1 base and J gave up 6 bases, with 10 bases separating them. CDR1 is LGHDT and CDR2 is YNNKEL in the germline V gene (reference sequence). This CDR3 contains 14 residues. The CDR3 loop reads CASSQALLVNEQFF. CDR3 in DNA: TGTGCCAGCAGCCAAGCCCTGTTGGTCAATGAGCAGTTCTTC.

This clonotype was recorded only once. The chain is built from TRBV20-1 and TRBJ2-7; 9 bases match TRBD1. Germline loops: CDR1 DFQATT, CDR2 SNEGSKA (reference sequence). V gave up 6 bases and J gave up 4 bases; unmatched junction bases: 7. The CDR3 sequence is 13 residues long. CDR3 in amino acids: CSATGGAGYEQYF. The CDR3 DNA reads TGCAGTGCCACAGGGGGCGCTGGATACGAGCAGTACTTC.

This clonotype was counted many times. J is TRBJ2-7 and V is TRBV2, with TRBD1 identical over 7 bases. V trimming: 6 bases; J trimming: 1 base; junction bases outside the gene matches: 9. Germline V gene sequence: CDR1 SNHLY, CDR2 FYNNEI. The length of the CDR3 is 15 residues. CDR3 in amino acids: CASRATGVLSYEQYF. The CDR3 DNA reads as TGTGCCAGCAGAGCCACAGGGGTTTTGTCCTACGAGCAGTACTTC.

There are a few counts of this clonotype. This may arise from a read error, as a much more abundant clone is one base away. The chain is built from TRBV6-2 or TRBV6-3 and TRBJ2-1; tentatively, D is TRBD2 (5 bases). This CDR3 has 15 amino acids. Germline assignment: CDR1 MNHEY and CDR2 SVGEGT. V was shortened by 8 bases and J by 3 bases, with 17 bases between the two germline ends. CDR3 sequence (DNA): TGTGCCAGCGGACTGAGGGATGACGGCTACAATGAGCAGTTCTTC. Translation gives CASGLRDDGYNEQFF.